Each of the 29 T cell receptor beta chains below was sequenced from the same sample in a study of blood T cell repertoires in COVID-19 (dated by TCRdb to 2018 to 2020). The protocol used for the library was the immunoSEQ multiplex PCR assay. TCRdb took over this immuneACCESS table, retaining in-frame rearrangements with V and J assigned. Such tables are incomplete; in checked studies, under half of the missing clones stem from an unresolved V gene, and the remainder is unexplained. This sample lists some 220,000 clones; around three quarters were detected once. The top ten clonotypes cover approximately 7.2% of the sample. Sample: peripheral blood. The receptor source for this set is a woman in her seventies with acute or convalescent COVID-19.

CDR3 sequence reads: CASGRTGGDTGELFF. CDR3 in DNA: TGTGCTAGTGGGCGGACAGGGGGCGACACCGGGGAGCTGTTTTTT. The gene calls are TRBV12-5 and TRBJ2-2; 11 bases align to TRBD1. This CDR3 is built from 15 residues. Germline-derived CDR1 and CDR2 are LGHNT and FRNRAP. V shed 6 bases, J shed 3 bases, and the junction held 3 bases outside the gene matches.

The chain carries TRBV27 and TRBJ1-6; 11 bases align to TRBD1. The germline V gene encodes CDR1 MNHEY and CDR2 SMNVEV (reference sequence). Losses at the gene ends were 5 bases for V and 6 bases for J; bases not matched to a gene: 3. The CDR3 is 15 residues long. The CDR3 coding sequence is TGTGCCAGCAGTGGACAGGGGGCAATTAATTCACCCCTCCACTTT. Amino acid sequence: CASSGQGAINSPLHF.

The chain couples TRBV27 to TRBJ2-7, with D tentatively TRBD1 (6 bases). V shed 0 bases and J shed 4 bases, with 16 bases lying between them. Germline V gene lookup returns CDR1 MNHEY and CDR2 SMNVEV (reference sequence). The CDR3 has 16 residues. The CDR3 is CASSLSILGARYEQYV. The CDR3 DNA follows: TGTGCCAGCAGTTTATCGATTTTGGGGGCGCGTTACGAGCAGTACGTC.

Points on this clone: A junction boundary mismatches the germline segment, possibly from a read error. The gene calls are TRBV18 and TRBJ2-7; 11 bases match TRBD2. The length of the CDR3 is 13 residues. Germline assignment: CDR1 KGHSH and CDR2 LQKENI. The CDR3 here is CASSPSETSGVFF. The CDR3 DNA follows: TGTGCCAGCTCACCGTCCGAGACTAGCGGGGTTTTCTTC.

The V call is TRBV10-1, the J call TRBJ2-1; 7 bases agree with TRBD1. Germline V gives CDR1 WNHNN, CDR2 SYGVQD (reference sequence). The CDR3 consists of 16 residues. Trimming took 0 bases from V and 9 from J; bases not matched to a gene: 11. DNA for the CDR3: TGCGCCAGCAGTGAGTCGACAGGGCTAGTTTTTAGTGAGCAGTTCTTC. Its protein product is CASSESTGLVFSEQFF.

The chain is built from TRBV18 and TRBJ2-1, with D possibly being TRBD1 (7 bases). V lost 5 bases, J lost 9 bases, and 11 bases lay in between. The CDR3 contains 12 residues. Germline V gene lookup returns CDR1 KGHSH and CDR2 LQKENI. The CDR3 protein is CASSKQGGEQFF. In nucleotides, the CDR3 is TGTGCCAGCTCAAAGCAGGGGGGTGAGCAGTTCTTC.

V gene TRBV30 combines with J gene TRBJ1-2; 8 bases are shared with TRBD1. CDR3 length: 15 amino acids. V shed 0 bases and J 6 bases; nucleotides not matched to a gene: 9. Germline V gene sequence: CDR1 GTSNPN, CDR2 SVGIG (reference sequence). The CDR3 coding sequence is TGTGCCTGGAGTGTATTCCAGGACAGGGCCGATGGCTACACCTTC. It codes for CAWSVFQDRADGYTF.

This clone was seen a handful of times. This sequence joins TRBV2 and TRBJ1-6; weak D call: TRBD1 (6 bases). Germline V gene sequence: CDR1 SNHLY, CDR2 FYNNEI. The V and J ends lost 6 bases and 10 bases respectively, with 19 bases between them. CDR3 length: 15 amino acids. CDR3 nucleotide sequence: TGTGCCAGCAGCCCCAACTCGGACAGACCATCACCCCTCCACTTT. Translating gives CASSPNSDRPSPLHF.

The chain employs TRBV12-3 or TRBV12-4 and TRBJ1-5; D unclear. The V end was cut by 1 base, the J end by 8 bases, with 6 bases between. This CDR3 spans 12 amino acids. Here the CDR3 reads CASSLGTEPQHF. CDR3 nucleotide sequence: TGTGCCAGCAGTTTAGGAACAGAGCCCCAGCATTTT.

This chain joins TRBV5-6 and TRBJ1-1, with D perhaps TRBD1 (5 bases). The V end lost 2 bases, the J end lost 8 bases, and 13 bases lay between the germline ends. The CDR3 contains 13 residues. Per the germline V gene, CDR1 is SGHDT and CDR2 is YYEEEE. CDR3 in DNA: TGTGCCAGCAGCTTTGGGGCAGGTTACGAAGCTTTCTTT. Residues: CASSFGAGYEAFF.

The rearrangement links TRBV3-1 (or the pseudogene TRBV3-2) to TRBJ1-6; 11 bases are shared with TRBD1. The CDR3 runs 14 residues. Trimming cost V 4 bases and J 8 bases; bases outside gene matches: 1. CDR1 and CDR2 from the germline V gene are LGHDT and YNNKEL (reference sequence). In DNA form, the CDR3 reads TGTGCCAGCAGCCTGGGACAGGGGGATTCACCCCTCCACTTT. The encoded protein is CASSLGQGDSPLHF.

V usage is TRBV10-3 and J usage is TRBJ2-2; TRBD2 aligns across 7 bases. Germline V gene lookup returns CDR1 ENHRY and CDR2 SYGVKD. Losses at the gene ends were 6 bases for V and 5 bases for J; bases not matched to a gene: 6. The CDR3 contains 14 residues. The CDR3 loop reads CAISQPGGTGELFF. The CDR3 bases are TGTGCCATCAGCCAACCCGGGGGGACCGGGGAGCTGTTTTTT.

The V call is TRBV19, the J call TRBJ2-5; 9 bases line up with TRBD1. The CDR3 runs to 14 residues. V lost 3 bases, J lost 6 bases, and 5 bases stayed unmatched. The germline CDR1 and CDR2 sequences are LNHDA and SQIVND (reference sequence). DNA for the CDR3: TGTGCCAGTAGTATTCAAGGGACAGGGAAGACCCAGTACTTC. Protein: CASSIQGTGKTQYF.

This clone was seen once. The CDR3 loop is CASSAPSAATNEKLFF. CDR3 nucleotides: TGTGCCAGCAGTGCACCGTCAGCGGCAACTAATGAAAAACTGTTTTTT. The chain links TRBV6-2 or TRBV6-3 to TRBJ1-4, with D unresolved. Looked up from germline, CDR1 is MNHEY and CDR2 is SVGEGT. CDR3 length: 16 residues. With 5 bases removed from V and 0 bases from J, the gap between germline ends came to 13 bases.

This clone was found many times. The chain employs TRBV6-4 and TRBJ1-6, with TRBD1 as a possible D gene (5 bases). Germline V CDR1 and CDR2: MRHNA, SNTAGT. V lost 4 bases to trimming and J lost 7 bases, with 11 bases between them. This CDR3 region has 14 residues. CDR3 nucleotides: TGTGCCAGCAGTGCGAGTCCAGGGAATTCACCCCTCCACTTT. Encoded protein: CASSASPGNSPLHF.

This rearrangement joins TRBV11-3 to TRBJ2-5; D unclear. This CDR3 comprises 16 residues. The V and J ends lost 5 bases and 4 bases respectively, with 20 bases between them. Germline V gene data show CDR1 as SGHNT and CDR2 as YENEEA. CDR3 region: CASSRGHGSEGETQYF. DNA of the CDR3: TGTGCCAGCAGCCGCGGCCATGGAAGTGAAGGAGAGACCCAGTACTTC.

The CDR3 coding sequence is TGTGCCAGCAGCTTCAGGGGCCAAGAGACCCAGTACTTC. Translation: CASSFRGQETQYF. The chain recombines TRBV5-5 with TRBJ2-5; a weak D match, TRBD1 (6 bases). CDR3 size: 13 residues. Germline CDR1 reads SGHKS; CDR2 reads YYEKEE (reference sequence). With 2 bases removed from V and 1 base from J, the gap between germline ends came to 6 bases.

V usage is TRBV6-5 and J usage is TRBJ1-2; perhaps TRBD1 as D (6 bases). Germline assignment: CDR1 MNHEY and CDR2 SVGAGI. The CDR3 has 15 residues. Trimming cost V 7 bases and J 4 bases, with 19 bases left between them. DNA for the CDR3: TGTGCCAGCACCAGCTGGGGGGGCGGCAGCTATGGCTACACCTTC. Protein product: CASTSWGGGSYGYTF.

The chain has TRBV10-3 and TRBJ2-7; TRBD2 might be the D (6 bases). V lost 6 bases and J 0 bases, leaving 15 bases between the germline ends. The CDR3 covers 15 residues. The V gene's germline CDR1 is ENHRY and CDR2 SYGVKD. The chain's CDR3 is CAIRYGSLSSYEQYF. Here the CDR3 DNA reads TGTGCCATCAGGTACGGGAGTCTTAGCTCCTACGAGCAGTACTTC.

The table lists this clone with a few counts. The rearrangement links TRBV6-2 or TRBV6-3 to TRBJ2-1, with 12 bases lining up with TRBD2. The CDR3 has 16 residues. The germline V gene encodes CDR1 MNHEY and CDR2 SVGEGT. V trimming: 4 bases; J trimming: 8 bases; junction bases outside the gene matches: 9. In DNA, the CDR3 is TGTGCCAGCAGTTCGCCTAGCGGGGGGGCCTTTGATGAGCAGTTCTTC. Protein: CASSSPSGGAFDEQFF.

CDR3 protein: CASRASGGRNEQFF. CDR3 DNA sequence: TGTGCTAGTCGGGCTAGCGGGGGGCGGAATGAGCAGTTCTTC. The chain joins TRBV10-3 to TRBJ2-1, with 11 bases fitting TRBD2. CDR1 is ENHRY and CDR2 is SYGVKD in the germline V gene. There are 14 residues in the CDR3.

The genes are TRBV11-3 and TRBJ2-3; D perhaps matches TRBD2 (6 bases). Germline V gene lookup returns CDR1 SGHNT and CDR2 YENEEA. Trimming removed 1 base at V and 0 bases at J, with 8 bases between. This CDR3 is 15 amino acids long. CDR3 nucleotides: TGTGCCAGCAGCTTAGGAGGGACTAGCACAGATACGCAGTATTTT. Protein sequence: CASSLGGTSTDTQYF.

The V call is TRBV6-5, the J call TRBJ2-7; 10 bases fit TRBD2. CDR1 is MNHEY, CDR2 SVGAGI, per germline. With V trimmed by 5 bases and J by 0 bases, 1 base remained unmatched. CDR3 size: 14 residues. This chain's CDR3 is CASSLAGASYEQYV. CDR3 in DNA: TGTGCCAGCAGTCTAGCGGGGGCCTCCTACGAGCAGTACGTC.

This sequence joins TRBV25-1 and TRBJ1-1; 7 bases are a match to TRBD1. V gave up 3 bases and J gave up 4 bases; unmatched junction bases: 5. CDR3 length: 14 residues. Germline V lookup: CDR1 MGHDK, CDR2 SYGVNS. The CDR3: CASSDQGGSTEAFF. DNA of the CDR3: TGTGCCAGCAGTGATCAGGGGGGCTCCACTGAAGCTTTCTTT.

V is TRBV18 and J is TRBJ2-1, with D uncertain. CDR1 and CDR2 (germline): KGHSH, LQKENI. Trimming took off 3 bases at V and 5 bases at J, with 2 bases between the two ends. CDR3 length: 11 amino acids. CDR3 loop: CASSPNNEQFF. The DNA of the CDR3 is TGTGCCAGCTCACCCAACAATGAGCAGTTCTTC.

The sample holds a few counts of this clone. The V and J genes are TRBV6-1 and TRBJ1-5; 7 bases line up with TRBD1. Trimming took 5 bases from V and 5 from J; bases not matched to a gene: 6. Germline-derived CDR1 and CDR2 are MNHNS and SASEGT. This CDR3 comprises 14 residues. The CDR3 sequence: CASSRTGGDQPQHF. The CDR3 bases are TGTGCCAGCAGTCGGACAGGAGGGGATCAGCCCCAGCATTTT.

The CDR3 loop is CASSLQEGYEQYF. The CDR3 DNA sequence: TGTGCCAGCAGCTTACAGGAAGGCTACGAGCAGTACTTC. The chain carries TRBV9 and TRBJ2-7; D possibly corresponds to TRBD1 (5 bases). This CDR3 has 13 residues. In germline, CDR1 is SGDLS, CDR2 YYNGEE. V was clipped by 4 bases and J by 3 bases, with 11 bases between them.

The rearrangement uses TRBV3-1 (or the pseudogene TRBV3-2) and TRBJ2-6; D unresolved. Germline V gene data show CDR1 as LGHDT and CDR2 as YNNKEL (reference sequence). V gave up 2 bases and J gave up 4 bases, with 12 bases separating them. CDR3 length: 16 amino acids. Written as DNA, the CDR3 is TGTGCCAGCAGCCAAAACACGCCGGAGGGGGCCAACGTCCTGACTTTC. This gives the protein CASSQNTPEGANVLTF.

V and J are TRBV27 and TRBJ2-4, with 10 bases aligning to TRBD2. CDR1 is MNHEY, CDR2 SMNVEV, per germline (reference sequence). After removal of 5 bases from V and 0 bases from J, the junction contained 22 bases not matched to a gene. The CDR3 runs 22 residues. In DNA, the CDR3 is TGTGCCAGCAGTCACATATCGACAGGGTTCTTTAGCGGGGGGCCAGCCAAAAACATTCAGTACTTC. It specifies CASSHISTGFFSGGPAKNIQYF.